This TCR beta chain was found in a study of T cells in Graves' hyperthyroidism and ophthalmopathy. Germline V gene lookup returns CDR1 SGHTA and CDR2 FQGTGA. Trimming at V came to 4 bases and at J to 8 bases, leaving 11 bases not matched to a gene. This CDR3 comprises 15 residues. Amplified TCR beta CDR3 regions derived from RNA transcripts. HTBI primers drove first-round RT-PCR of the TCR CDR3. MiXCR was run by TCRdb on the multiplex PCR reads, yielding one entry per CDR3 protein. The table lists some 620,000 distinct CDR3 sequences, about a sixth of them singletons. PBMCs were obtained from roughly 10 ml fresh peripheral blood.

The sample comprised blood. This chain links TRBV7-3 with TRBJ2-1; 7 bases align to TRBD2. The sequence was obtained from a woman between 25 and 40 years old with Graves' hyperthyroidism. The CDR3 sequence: CASSSGRGSLDEQFF. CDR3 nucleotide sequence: TGTGCCAGCAGCTCCGGGCGCGGGAGTCTCGATGAGCAGTTCTTC.